Described below is a single T cell receptor beta chain sequence and its context. As yet, its antigen is unknown. The sample is drawn from a study of cytomegalovirus exposure and HLA in healthy donors. Overall study results and limits: CMV antigen specificity was confirmed in vitro for a few CMV-associated chains.

CDR1 is MNHEY and CDR2 is SMNVEV in the germline V gene (reference sequence). This CDR3 is built from 13 residues. Losses at the gene ends were 8 bases for V and 6 bases for J; bases not matched to a gene: 6. Using immunoSEQ multiplex PCR, the repertoire was profiled, and TCRdb retains in-frame clones only, with some absent. The data hold about 120,000 clones, with roughly nine tenths observed a single time. The source material was PBMCs. The receptor was derived from a man younger than 30 in good health and CMV-seropositive. This chain uses TRBV27 with TRBJ2-2; the match to TRBD1 covers 7 bases. CDR3 sequence (DNA): TGTGCCAGCCTCGGGGACAGAGCCGGGGAGCTGTTTTTT. Its translation is CASLGDRAGELFF.